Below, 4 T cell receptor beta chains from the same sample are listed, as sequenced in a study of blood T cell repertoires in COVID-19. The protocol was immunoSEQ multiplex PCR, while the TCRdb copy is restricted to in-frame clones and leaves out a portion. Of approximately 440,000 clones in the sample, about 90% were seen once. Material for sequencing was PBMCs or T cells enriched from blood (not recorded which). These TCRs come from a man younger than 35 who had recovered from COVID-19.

CDR3 coding DNA: TGCAGTGCTAGAGACAACGAGCAGTACTTC. Amino acid sequence: CSARDNEQYF. V and J are TRBV20-1 and TRBJ2-7; D is unresolved. Germline loops: CDR1 DFQATT, CDR2 SNEGSKA (reference sequence). Trimming left V 0 bases short and J 5 bases short, with 2 bases between. There are 10 residues in the CDR3.

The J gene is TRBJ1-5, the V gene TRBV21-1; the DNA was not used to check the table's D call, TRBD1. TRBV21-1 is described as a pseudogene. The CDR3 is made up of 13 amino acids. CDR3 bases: TGTGCCAGCAGTAGGCAGGGGGATCAGCCCCAGCATTTT. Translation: CASSRQGDQPQHF.

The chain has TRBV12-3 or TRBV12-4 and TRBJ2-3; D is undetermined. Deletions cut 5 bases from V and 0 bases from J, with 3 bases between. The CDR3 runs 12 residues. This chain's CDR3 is CASSISTDTQYF. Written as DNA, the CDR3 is TGTGCCAGCAGTATAAGCACAGATACGCAGTATTTT.

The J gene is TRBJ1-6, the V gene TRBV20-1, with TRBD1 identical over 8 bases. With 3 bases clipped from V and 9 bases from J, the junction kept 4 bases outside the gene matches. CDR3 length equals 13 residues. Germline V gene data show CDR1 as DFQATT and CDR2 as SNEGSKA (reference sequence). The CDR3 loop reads CSASPGGGSPLHF. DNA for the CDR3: TGCAGTGCTAGTCCAGGGGGCGGTTCACCCCTCCACTTT.